This T cell receptor (beta chain) was recorded in a study of early T cells in non-severe SARS-CoV-2 infection. Study in general: Sequenced bulk RNA came from whole blood that was unsorted, and chains were unpaired.

In this sample, this clonotype turned up a few times. MiXCR was run by TCRdb on the 5' RACE reads, yielding one entry per CDR3 protein. This sample yields about 80,000 distinct CDR3 sequences, of which about 12% are seen a single time; around 2.4% belongs to the top ten. What was sequenced was whole blood. The sequence derives from an adult who was a healthcare worker with PCR-confirmed SARS-CoV-2 infection or an uninfected control (not recorded which).

CDR3 nucleotides: TGTGCCAGCAGTGAAGCGCACGAGGGCCTCTCCTCCTACGAGCAGTACTTC. Its protein product is CASSEAHEGLSSYEQYF. This chain joins TRBV6-1 and TRBJ2-7, with D perhaps TRBD2 (5 bases). Between the trimmed V and J ends, which lost 0 bases and 0 bases, there was a span of 15 bases. Looked up from germline, CDR1 is MNHNS and CDR2 is SASEGT. The CDR3 runs to 17 residues.